Below are 29 T cell receptor beta chains sequenced from a single sample in a study of T cell repertoires in cytomegalovirus infection (dated by TCRdb to about 2019). This sample's treatment or condition label indicates: in vitro stimulation with specific CMV peptide epitopes to enrich CMV-specific T cells. The run used an Illumina HiSeq 1500. TCRdb passed the public sequencing reads through fastp at Q25 and MiXCR, retaining productive beta sequences. Every CDR3 protein is listed once, alongside the most common genes and DNA of its rows. This sample has some 220,000 distinct CDR3 sequences in its table, and 35% to 45% of those were observed once. 55% to 60% of the sample is in the top ten clones. Their target antigens are unknown. The source was CD8+ T cells from cultured PBMCs, collected from culture after CMV antigen stimulation. All receptors derive from a human donor in good health (CMV status not recorded). Some clones in this sample may be carry-over from other donors' samples.

The rearrangement uses TRBV20-1 and TRBJ2-1, with 8 bases fitting TRBD2. Germline loops: CDR1 DFQATT, CDR2 SNEGSKA (reference sequence). The V segment lost 7 bases and the J segment 4 bases; nucleotides outside the gene matches: 12. The CDR3 runs to 15 residues. CDR3 nucleotide sequence: TGCAGTGTTATAGAGGGTCAGCGGGGGTACAATGAGCAGTTCTTC. It encodes CSVIEGQRGYNEQFF.

V usage is TRBV3-1 and J usage is TRBJ1-1; no definite D call. The V end lost 5 bases, the J end lost 5 bases, and 18 bases lay between the germline ends. Germline loops: CDR1 LGHDT, CDR2 YNNKEL (reference sequence). The CDR3 has 15 residues. The CDR3 loop is CASSGGDRVATEAFF. The CDR3 DNA reads as TGTGCCAGCAGCGGAGGAGATCGGGTGGCGACTGAAGCTTTCTTT.

This clonotype was recorded a few times. This chain's CDR3 is CASSQSRRIEAFF. The CDR3 nucleotides read TGTGCCAGCAGCCAAAGCCGGCGGATTGAAGCTTTCTTT. The gene calls are TRBV3-1 and TRBJ1-1; D remains ambiguous. Germline V gene data show CDR1 as LGHDT and CDR2 as YNNKEL (reference sequence). This CDR3 region has 13 residues. Trimming left V 2 bases short and J 7 bases short, with 11 bases between.

This clonotype was recorded only once. The genes are TRBV9 and TRBJ1-1, with a possible D match to TRBD1 (5 bases). Germline V gene lookup returns CDR1 SGDLS and CDR2 YYNGEE. V lost 3 bases and J 3 bases, leaving 21 bases between the germline ends. The CDR3 length is 17 residues. The CDR3, as DNA: TGTGCCAGCAGCGAGCCAGAGGGACCCCTCAAGTACACTGAAGCTTTCTTT. Its translation: CASSEPEGPLKYTEAFF.

V and J are TRBV7-6 and TRBJ2-1; 8 nucleotides match TRBD1. The germline V gene encodes CDR1 SGHVS and CDR2 FNYEAQ. Trimming removed 2 bases from V and 1 base from J; junction bases left unmatched: 4. The CDR3 length is 16 residues. The CDR3 region has the DNA TGTGCCAGCAGCTTAAGAGGACAGGGTTCCTACAATGAGCAGTTCTTC. Its protein is CASSLRGQGSYNEQFF.

This clonotype showed up just a few times. V and J are TRBV12-3 or TRBV12-4 and TRBJ1-1; D unresolved. V lost 7 bases and J 1 base, leaving 16 bases between the germline ends. The CDR3 covers 15 residues. This CDR3 reads CASTLSGPGNTEAFF. The CDR3 DNA follows: TGTGCCAGCACACTCAGTGGCCCCGGGAACACTGAAGCTTTCTTT.

J is TRBJ1-1 and V is TRBV19, with 8 nucleotides matching TRBD1. This CDR3 is built from 14 residues. Germline V gives CDR1 LNHDA, CDR2 SQIVND (reference sequence). J gave up 5 bases and V 4 bases, and 6 bases lay outside the gene matches. The chain's CDR3 is CASSKLRQGTEAFF. CDR3 bases: TGTGCCAGTAGTAAACTGAGACAGGGGACTGAAGCTTTCTTT.

The chain has TRBV7-9 and TRBJ1-1; TRBD1 aligns across 8 bases. Germline V gene lookup returns CDR1 SEHNR and CDR2 FQNEAQ (reference sequence). The J segment lost 3 bases and the V segment lost 0 bases, leaving 6 bases of the junction unmatched. This CDR3 comprises 16 residues. CDR3 nucleotide sequence: TGTGCCAGCAGCTTAGCCCCAGGGGGCGCGGACACTGAAGCTTTCTTT. Translating gives CASSLAPGGADTEAFF.

The chain recombines TRBV25-1 with TRBJ2-7; weak D call: TRBD2 (5 bases). CDR1 is MGHDK and CDR2 is SYGVNS in the germline V gene. Trimming took 7 bases from V and 2 from J, leaving 21 bases between them. CDR3 length: 16 residues. In nucleotides, the CDR3 is TGTGCCAGCACCCCCCGGGAAAGCAAGGTACCCTACGAGCAGTACTTC. Protein sequence: CASTPRESKVPYEQYF.

The chain has TRBV4-1 and TRBJ1-1; D remains unclear. Germline lookup yields CDR1 MGHRA and CDR2 YSYEKL. This CDR3 is 14 amino acids long. V was clipped by 1 base and J by 1 base, with 7 bases between them. CDR3 amino acids: CASSQGPRNTEAFF. The DNA of the CDR3 is TGCGCCAGCAGCCAAGGGCCACGGAACACTGAAGCTTTCTTT.

CDR3 sequence: CASSSGAGYTF. CDR3 DNA: TGTGCCAGCAGTTCAGGGGCTGGCTACACCTTC. The chain links TRBV27 to TRBJ1-2; perhaps TRBD1 as D (6 bases). Germline values: CDR1 MNHEY, CDR2 SMNVEV (reference sequence). The ends were cut back, 4 bases at V and 7 bases at J, with 7 bases in the middle. CDR3 size: 11 residues.

The chain is built from TRBV7-2 and TRBJ2-7; maybe TRBD1 (6 bases). Per germline, CDR1 SGHTA and CDR2 FQGNSA. The CDR3 covers 16 residues. V lost 5 bases, J lost 0 bases, and 17 bases lay in between. The CDR3 DNA follows: TGTGCCAGCAGCCCCTCCGGACAGCCATTCTCCTACGAGCAGTACTTC. This translates into CASSPSGQPFSYEQYF.

V and J are TRBV5-6 and TRBJ1-5; no definite D call. Trimming removed 4 bases at V and 0 bases at J, with 5 bases between. Germline CDR1 is SGHDT and CDR2 is YYEEEE. The CDR3 spans 13 residues. CDR3: CASSGHSNQPQHF. For the CDR3, the DNA is TGTGCCAGCAGCGGGCATAGCAATCAGCCCCAGCATTTT. Looking up the rest from reference TRBV5-6 and TRBJ1-5 gives the full variable domain: DAGVTQSPTHLIKTRGQQVTLRCSPKSGHDTVSWYQQALGQGPQFIFQYYEEEERQRGNFPDRFSGHQFPNYSSELNVNALLLGDSALYLCASSGHSNQPQHFGDGTRLSIL.

The J gene is TRBJ2-4, the V gene TRBV4-1, with D tentatively TRBD2 (7 bases). The CDR3 has 16 amino acids. Germline V gene sequence: CDR1 MGHRA, CDR2 YSYEKL. The V gene lost 1 base and the J gene lost 1 base, with 11 bases spanning the gap. The CDR3 loop is CASSQAAGAAKNIQYF. CDR3 nucleotide sequence: TGCGCCAGCAGCCAAGCTGCGGGGGCGGCCAAAAACATTCAGTACTTC.

The chain has TRBV7-9 and TRBJ2-2; D is undetermined. Trimming shortened V by 8 bases and J by 2 bases, and 6 bases separated the two germline ends. CDR1 SEHNR and CDR2 FQNEAQ come from the germline V gene (reference sequence). The CDR3 has 12 amino acids. In nucleotides, the CDR3 is TGTGCCAGCCTTCCTAACACCGGGGAGCTGTTTTTT. This translates into CASLPNTGELFF.

In its sample, this clonotype was seen many times. The chain links TRBV7-8 to TRBJ2-1; 11 bases line up with TRBD2. Germline CDR1 SGHVS, CDR2 FQNEAQ. The CDR3 extends over 18 amino acids. Trimming removed 1 base from V and 7 bases from J; junction bases left unmatched: 12. CDR3 DNA sequence: TGTGCCAGCAGCTTAGGAGCTGGGCTAGCGGGAGGAACAAATGAGCAGTTCTTC. It encodes CASSLGAGLAGGTNEQFF.

CDR3 sequence: CASSENGEVGTDTQYF. The CDR3 DNA is TGTGCCAGCAGTGAAAATGGGGAAGTGGGCACAGATACGCAGTATTTT. This chain connects TRBV2 to TRBJ2-3, with D hard to call. CDR3 length equals 16 residues. CDR1 and CDR2 from the germline V gene are SNHLY and FYNNEI. Trimming shortened V by 2 bases and J by 1 base, and 13 bases separated the two germline ends.

The chain is built from TRBV20-1 and TRBJ2-7; 7 nucleotides line up with TRBD1. V lost 6 bases to trimming and J lost 9 bases; unmatched junction nucleotides: 20. The CDR3 has 15 amino acids. Germline CDR1 reads DFQATT; CDR2 reads SNEGSKA (reference sequence). CDR3 in amino acids: CSATPDGTDLFGQYF. CDR3 nucleotide sequence: TGCAGTGCAACACCGGACGGGACAGATCTGTTTGGGCAGTACTTC.

This clonotype was observed a single time. The CDR3 coding sequence is TGTGCCAGCAGAGCAGGGGGCTCTGAGTTCTTC. Translated: CASRAGGSEFF. The gene calls are TRBV12-3 or TRBV12-4 and TRBJ2-1, with 8 bases fitting TRBD1. The V and J ends lost 6 bases and 14 bases, in that order; junction bases with no gene match: 6. The CDR3 has 11 residues.

This clonotype was seen many times. V usage is TRBV7-9 and J usage is TRBJ2-7, with D possibly TRBD2 on 6 matching bases. V lost 5 bases to trimming and J lost 6 bases, with 11 bases between them. The CDR3 is made up of 12 amino acids. Germline V gene lookup returns CDR1 SEHNR and CDR2 FQNEAQ (reference sequence). CDR3 DNA sequence: TGTGCCAGCAGCCCTGGGACTGCCGAGCAGTACTTC. Translated, it gives CASSPGTAEQYF.

This clonotype has only a few counts. The rearrangement joins TRBV6-1 to TRBJ1-5, with D possibly TRBD1 on 6 matching bases. CDR3 length: 15 amino acids. CDR1 and CDR2 (germline): MNHNS, SASEGT. Deletions cut 5 bases from V and 0 bases from J, with 11 bases between. The CDR3 DNA is TGTGCCAGCAGTACAGGGCTTTATAGCAATCAGCCCCAGCATTTT. It encodes CASSTGLYSNQPQHF.

This clonotype turned up a few times. The chain is built from TRBV7-6 and TRBJ2-2; 13 nucleotides align to TRBD2. V gave up 5 bases and J gave up 6 bases; unmatched junction bases: 6. CDR3 length equals 16 residues. Germline V gene data show CDR1 as SGHVS and CDR2 as FNYEAQ. CDR3 sequence reads: CASSGLAGVRAGELFF. DNA of the CDR3: TGTGCCAGCAGCGGACTAGCGGGGGTCCGGGCCGGGGAGCTGTTTTTT.

The rearrangement joins TRBV5-1 to TRBJ2-7, with D uncertain. Germline-derived CDR1 and CDR2 are SGHRS and YFSETQ. V lost 0 bases and J lost 1, with 11 bases in between. CDR3 length: 15 amino acids. The DNA for the CDR3 is TGCGCCAGCAGCTTGGGTAGTGGGGTTTCCTACGAGCAGTACTTC. It translates to CASSLGSGVSYEQYF.

The V gene is TRBV28, the J gene TRBJ2-1; 9 nucleotides line up with TRBD2. The germline gives CDR1 MDHEN, CDR2 SYDVKM. The CDR3 runs to 15 residues. With 4 bases clipped from V and 6 bases from J, the junction kept 7 bases outside the gene matches. Here the CDR3 DNA reads TGTGCCAGCAGTTCCGGACTAGCGCGAGGCAATGAGCAGTTCTTC. Translating gives CASSSGLARGNEQFF.

DNA for the CDR3: TGTGCCACCAGTGACCCCCGTACGGATACGCAGTATTTT. Amino acid sequence: CATSDPRTDTQYF. This chain links TRBV24-1 with TRBJ2-3, with D unresolved. V shed 4 bases and J shed 6 bases, with 10 bases lying between them. Germline V gene sequence: CDR1 KGHDR, CDR2 SFDVKD. The CDR3 runs to 13 residues.

This clonotype was detected a few times. The V gene is TRBV5-8, the J gene TRBJ2-3; perhaps TRBD2 as D (5 bases). V lost 4 bases and J 6 bases, leaving 27 bases between the germline ends. Per the germline V gene, CDR1 is SGHTS and CDR2 is YDEGEE. CDR3 size: 18 residues. The CDR3 protein is CASSRTSTSLDAQDTQYF. The CDR3 DNA reads TGTGCCAGCAGCCGTACGAGTACTTCACTAGACGCACAGGATACGCAGTATTTT. The full variable domain, its missing parts supplied by reference TRBV5-8 and TRBJ2-3, is EAGVTQSPTHLIKTRGQQATLRCSPISGHTSVYWYQQALGLGLQFLLWYDEGEERNRGNFPPRFSGRQFPNYSSELNVNALELEDSALYLCASSRTSTSLDAQDTQYFGPGTRLTVL.

The chain combines TRBV10-3 with TRBJ2-3; D might be TRBD2 (7 bases). This CDR3 contains 13 residues. The germline V gene encodes CDR1 ENHRY and CDR2 SYGVKD. V lost 9 bases and J lost 5, with 15 bases in between. CDR3 bases: TGTGCCATTCACCCGGGGGGCGGAGATACGCAGTATTTT. Protein: CAIHPGGGDTQYF.

The V call is TRBV6-5, the J call TRBJ1-1, with 11 bases aligning to TRBD1. Per the germline V gene, CDR1 is MNHEY and CDR2 is SVGAGI. The V gene end was trimmed by 0 bases and the J gene end by 4 bases; junction bases not matched to a gene: 1. CDR3 length: 15 amino acids. CDR3 coding DNA: TGTGCCAGCAGTTACTCCGGGACAGGGGGCACTGAAGCTTTCTTT. Its translation is CASSYSGTGGTEAFF.

This chain uses TRBV20-1 with TRBJ2-5; 9 positions match TRBD2. J was trimmed by 4 bases and V by 1 base; bases with no gene match: 10. The germline V gene encodes CDR1 DFQATT and CDR2 SNEGSKA (reference sequence). This CDR3 comprises 16 residues. CDR3 protein: CSARGLAGNVRETQYF. The CDR3 DNA reads TGCAGTGCTAGAGGGCTAGCGGGAAACGTCAGAGAGACCCAGTACTTC.